Below, 17 T cell receptor beta chains from the same sample are listed, as sequenced in a study of cytomegalovirus exposure and HLA in healthy donors. This PCR relied on a set of 60 Vbeta primers and 13 Jbeta primers. The assay was immunoSEQ multiplex PCR, and TCRdb's table has in-frame clones only and misses some. The table includes 90,000 to 110,000 clones, approximately 12% detected once. The sequenced sample was PBMCs. The receptors derive from a man in his forties or fifties in good health and CMV-seropositive.

J is TRBJ2-1 and V is TRBV5-1; TRBD1 aligns across 9 bases. CDR3 size: 15 residues. V trimming: 3 bases; J trimming: 0 bases; junction bases outside the gene matches: 1. CDR1 is SGHRS, CDR2 YFSETQ, per germline. CDR3 sequence: CASSSTGGSYNEQFF. Written as DNA, the CDR3 is TGCGCCAGCAGCTCGACAGGGGGCTCCTACAATGAGCAGTTCTTC.

The table lists this clone with a few counts. This chain links TRBV6-6 with TRBJ1-2; 9 bases are shared with TRBD1. CDR1 and CDR2 from the germline V gene are MNHNY and SVGAGI (reference sequence). The CDR3 contains 15 residues. The J segment lost 2 bases and the V segment lost 11 bases, leaving 12 bases of the junction unmatched. CDR3 region: CASGPPGQGNYGYTF. The CDR3 nucleotides are TGTGCCTCAGGGCCCCCGGGACAGGGCAACTATGGCTACACCTTC.

The chain carries TRBV6-6 and TRBJ2-3; the match to TRBD2 covers 7 bases. The V gene end was trimmed by 4 bases and the J gene end by 4 bases; junction bases not matched to a gene: 8. Germline CDR1 and CDR2: MNHNY and SVGAGI (reference sequence). The CDR3 spans 15 residues. The CDR3 sequence is CASSSRTRGADTQYF. CDR3 DNA: TGTGCCAGCAGTTCGCGGACTAGAGGTGCAGATACGCAGTATTTT.

This clone has at least ten counts. The chain recombines TRBV6-5 with TRBJ2-1, with 8 bases that match TRBD1. Losses at the gene ends were 8 bases for V and 0 bases for J; bases not matched to a gene: 0. The CDR3 totals 13 residues. Germline V CDR1 and CDR2: MNHEY, SVGAGI. The CDR3 DNA is TGTGCCAGCGGACAGGGCTCCTACAATGAGCAGTTCTTC. Encoded protein: CASGQGSYNEQFF.

This chain uses TRBV2 with TRBJ1-2; D may be TRBD1 (6 bases). CDR1 is SNHLY, CDR2 FYNNEI, per germline. The V gene lost 0 bases and the J gene lost 3 bases, with 14 bases spanning the gap. CDR3 length equals 16 residues. The CDR3: CASSEAGGQTHYGYTF. CDR3 DNA sequence: TGTGCCAGCAGTGAAGCGGGCGGACAGACGCACTATGGCTACACCTTC.

The rearrangement joins TRBV21-1 to TRBJ1-1; whether TRBD1, the table's D call, matches the DNA was not checked. TRBV21-1 corresponds to a pseudogene. The CDR3 covers 19 residues. The CDR3 DNA follows: TGTGCCAGCAGCAAGATTAGTCGGGACAGGTGTTTCTTTGACGCTGAAGCTTTCTTT. Translating gives CASSKISRDRCFFDAEAFF.

The gene calls are TRBV27 and TRBJ1-1, with unresolved D. In germline, CDR1 is MNHEY, CDR2 SMNVEV (reference sequence). V gave up 5 bases and J gave up 1 base, with 8 bases separating them. This CDR3 comprises 13 residues. CDR3 sequence: CASSPAGNTEAFF. CDR3 DNA: TGTGCCAGCAGTCCTGCGGGGAACACTGAAGCTTTCTTT.

This clone occurred a few times. The V gene is TRBV6-5, the J gene TRBJ2-1, with TRBD2 as a possible D gene (6 bases). CDR3 length: 11 residues. Germline V lookup: CDR1 MNHEY, CDR2 SVGAGI. V lost 5 bases and J lost 12, with 11 bases in between. The CDR3 reads CASSVEGGQFF. DNA for the CDR3: TGTGCCAGCAGTGTGGAGGGCGGGCAGTTCTTC.

V is TRBV30 and J is TRBJ2-1; weak D call: TRBD2 (5 bases). The CDR3 spans 15 residues. Germline V CDR1 and CDR2: GTSNPN, SVGIG (reference sequence). Trimming took off 4 bases at V and 5 bases at J, with 18 bases between the two ends. The CDR3 loop reads CAWTPPSGRDNEQFF. CDR3 DNA sequence: TGTGCCTGGACCCCCCCCAGCGGTAGGGACAATGAGCAGTTCTTC.

This clone has only a few counts. The gene calls are TRBV7-8 and TRBJ2-7; 7 bases match TRBD1. There are 16 residues in the CDR3. V shed 3 bases, J shed 2 bases, and the junction held 10 bases outside the gene matches. Germline CDR1 reads SGHVS; CDR2 reads FQNEAQ. This chain's CDR3 is CASSFIPTGTPYEQYF. Here the CDR3 DNA reads TGTGCCAGCAGCTTCATCCCGACAGGGACCCCCTACGAGCAGTACTTC.

This clone occurred a few times. The V and J genes are TRBV6-1 and TRBJ2-1; 7 bases fit TRBD2. This CDR3 is 15 amino acids long. Trimming at V came to 6 bases and at J to 6 bases, leaving 11 bases not matched to a gene. Germline V gives CDR1 MNHNS, CDR2 SASEGT. CDR3 in amino acids: CASSRTRVLSNEQFF. CDR3 in DNA: TGTGCCAGCAGCCGGACTAGAGTACTATCCAATGAGCAGTTCTTC.

The chain carries TRBV5-1 and TRBJ2-7; D is uncertain. V lost 0 bases to trimming and J lost 6 bases, with 13 bases between them. CDR3 length: 14 residues. Germline V gene data show CDR1 as SGHRS and CDR2 as YFSETQ. DNA for the CDR3: TGCGCCAGCAGCTTGGAAGTCCGGGTCGGCGAGCAGTACTTC. Its protein product is CASSLEVRVGEQYF.

Details on this clone: This specimen includes other DNA sequences encoding the same CDR3. This chain uses TRBV29-1 with TRBJ2-7, with TRBD1 matching 8 bases. This CDR3 has 12 residues. After removal of 6 bases from V and 1 base from J, the junction contained 2 bases not matched to a gene. Germline V CDR1 and CDR2: SQVTM, ANQGSEA. The CDR3 nucleotides read TGCAGCGTCCGGACAGGGTCCTACGAGCAGTACTTC. This sequence encodes CSVRTGSYEQYF.

This clone was picked up a small number of times. J is TRBJ2-1 and V is TRBV7-2, with D perhaps matching TRBD1 (6 bases). Germline CDR1 SGHTA, CDR2 FQGNSA. Deletions cut 0 bases from V and 3 bases from J, with 6 bases between. The CDR3 has 14 amino acids. The CDR3 DNA reads TGTGCCAGCAGCTTAGCGGACAGCTACAATGAGCAGTTCTTC. Residues: CASSLADSYNEQFF.

To note about this clone: This sample also contains other DNA sequences that code for the same CDR3. This chain connects TRBV7-9 to TRBJ1-1; D is possibly TRBD1 (5 bases). The CDR3 runs 15 residues. Trimming removed 1 base from V and 1 base from J, with 10 bases in between. Germline CDR1 reads SEHNR; CDR2 reads FQNEAQ (reference sequence). DNA for the CDR3: TGTGCCAGCAGCTTAGGCTCGACAGCGAACACTGAAGCTTTCTTT. Protein sequence: CASSLGSTANTEAFF.

In its sample, this clone was seen a few times. This chain connects TRBV29-1 to TRBJ2-3; a weak D match, TRBD2 (6 bases). The CDR3 totals 15 residues. Trimming stripped 6 bases from V and 5 bases from J, with 21 bases between. The germline V gene has CDR1 SQVTM and CDR2 ANQGSEA. This CDR3 is CSVIPATSVLDTQYF. In nucleotides, the CDR3 is TGCAGCGTAATTCCGGCGACTAGTGTCTTAGATACGCAGTATTTT.

This clone appeared a few times. Other DNA sequences within the sample encode an identical CDR3. J is TRBJ2-3 and V is TRBV5-1; D unresolved. The germline gives CDR1 SGHRS, CDR2 YFSETQ. The CDR3 length is 13 residues. Trimming left V 2 bases short and J 0 bases short, with 4 bases between. The CDR3 sequence is CASSLTSTDTQYF. The CDR3 bases are TGCGCCAGCAGCTTAACAAGCACAGATACGCAGTATTTT. The full variable domain, in which reference TRBV5-1 and TRBJ2-3 provide the parts outside the CDR3, is KAGVTQTPRYLIKTRGQQVTLSCSPISGHRSVSWYQQTPGQGLQFLFEYFSETQRNKGNFPGRFSGRQFSNSRSEMNVSTLELGDSALYLCASSLTSTDTQYFGPGTRLTVL.